The source of this T cell receptor (beta chain) is a study of T cells in Graves' hyperthyroidism and ophthalmopathy. The source material, RNA transcripts, was used to amplify TCR beta CDR3 regions. The study used the HTBI primer set for a first-round RT-PCR of the TCR CDR3. Each CDR3 protein gets one entry after TCRdb re-called the multiplex PCR reads with MiXCR. The table shows just over 550,000 distinct CDR3 sequences, with more than 45% occurring only once. Thyroid ultrasound, orbital computed tomography, clinical symptoms, and serum thyroxine and TRAb underpinned diagnoses. The CDR3 runs 16 residues. Germline V gives CDR1 SNHLY, CDR2 FYNNEI. Trimming at V came to 2 bases and at J to 2 bases, leaving 4 bases not matched to a gene.

The rearrangement links TRBV2 to TRBJ1-5; TRBD1 matches at 9 bases. This TCR was sampled from a woman aged 18-29 years with Graves' hyperthyroidism. Sample: peripheral blood or thyroid tissue (not recorded which). The CDR3 DNA is TGTGCCAGCAGTGAACCCTGGACAGGGGGCAATCAGCCCCAGCATTTT. This translates into CASSEPWTGGNQPQHF.